The following is a TCR beta chain sequence with its context. Other DNA sequences from this sample encode an identical CDR3 as well. Terminally differentiated effector memory CD45RA+ cells were left out of the naive CD8 fraction, which was CD45RO-negative and positively selected for CCR7. The CDR3 is 14 residues long. Trimming removed 4 bases from V and 1 base from J; junction bases left unmatched: 5. The germline V gene has CDR1 SGHRS and CDR2 YFSETQ. This sample stems from a study of shared clonotypes between healthy human individuals. Repertoires were generated with immunoSEQ multiplex PCR, while TCRdb's copy carries only in-frame clones and drops some. This table has hundreds of thousands of clones, roughly 96% appearing once.

The source is a woman under 40 in good health. The chain has TRBV5-1 and TRBJ2-7, with TRBD1 identical over 7 bases. The sequencing input was naive CD8+ T cells sorted from blood. The CDR3 nucleotides are TGCGCCAGCAGCCTCACAGGGGCTTCCTACGAGCAGTACTTC. This gives the protein CASSLTGASYEQYF.